One T cell receptor beta chain is described in this entry. This sample is part of a study of blood T cell repertoires in COVID-19. Germline V gives CDR1 SEHNR, CDR2 FQNEAQ (reference sequence). V was pared by 2 bases and J by 6 bases, with 7 bases between. The CDR3 totals 13 residues. Produced via immunoSEQ multiplex PCR; TCRdb's table is partial and in-frame only. The table lists around 300,000 clones, around 87% of them singletons. The specimen sequenced was PBMCs or T cells enriched from blood (not recorded which). V and J are TRBV7-9 and TRBJ2-2; D not resolved. This TCR was sampled from a woman aged 30 to 39 who had recovered from COVID-19. CDR3 DNA sequence: TGTGCCAGCAGCTTACAGGATTCCGGGGAGCTGTTTTTT. Encoded protein: CASSLQDSGELFF. Supplemented by reference TRBV7-9 and TRBJ2-2, the full variable domain reads DTGVSQNPRHKITKRGQNVTFRCDPISEHNRLYWYRQTLGQGPEFLTYFQNEAQLEKSRLLSDRFSAERPKGSFSTLEIQRTEQGDSAMYLCASSLQDSGELFFGEGSRLTVL.